These T cell receptor beta chains were read from a single sample in a study of OX40 agonist ivuxolimab in advanced cancers. Sequenced by immunoSEQ multiplex PCR; TCRdb stores in-frame clones only, minus some. This sample yields 20,000 to 25,000 clones, of which around nine tenths are seen a single time; 20% to 25% belongs to the top ten. The starting material was CD4+ or CD8+ T cells sorted from blood, obtained in a trial of the OX40 agonist ivuxolimab. Every receptor here comes from an adult with an advanced solid tumor such as melanoma, head and neck, liver or kidney cancer. Each CDR3 is given with its conserved first and last residue. The order of the fields is CDR3 length, clone size, D gene, V gene, J gene, CDR3 DNA, CDR3 protein. D genes are given only for firm matches. Only part of the rows carry a size: once, few, many, or a class if the clone is expanded.

CDR3 length: 15; clone size: -; D gene: -; V gene: TRBV6-1; J gene: TRBJ2-7; CDR3 DNA: TGTGCCAGCAGGACTAATCCCCTGGACAGAGACGAGCAGTACTTC; CDR3 protein: CASRTNPLDRDEQYF
CDR3 length: 16; clone size: -; D gene: -; V gene: TRBV15; J gene: TRBJ1-2; CDR3 DNA: TGTGCCACCAGCAGAGATCTGGACGGACGGCGGGGTGGCTACACCTTC; CDR3 protein: CATSRDLDGRRGGYTF
CDR3 length: 18; clone size: -; D gene: TRBD2; V gene: TRBV27; J gene: TRBJ2-5; CDR3 DNA: TGTGCCAGCAGTTTATCTCCGGGGCGGGGGGGCCTCTGGGAGACCCAGTACTTC; CDR3 protein: CASSLSPGRGGLWETQYF
CDR3 length: 16; clone size: -; D gene: -; V gene: TRBV7-9; J gene: TRBJ2-7; CDR3 DNA: TGTGCCAGCAGCCCTATGGGGCTAGTGGGATCCTACGAGCAGTACTTC; CDR3 protein: CASSPMGLVGSYEQYF
CDR3 length: 15; clone size: -; D gene: -; V gene: TRBV7-9; J gene: TRBJ2-5; CDR3 DNA: TGTGCCAGCAGCTTGAGAGGGGGGGACCAAGAGACCCAGTACTTC; CDR3 protein: CASSLRGGDQETQYF
CDR3 length: 14; clone size: once; D gene: -; V gene: TRBV7-9; J gene: TRBJ1-2; CDR3 DNA: TGTGCCAGCAGCCAAGACCGGGGAAGGGATGGCTACACCTTC; CDR3 protein: CASSQDRGRDGYTF
CDR3 length: 14; clone size: -; D gene: TRBD1; V gene: TRBV7-9; J gene: TRBJ1-4; CDR3 DNA: TGTGCCAGCAGTCCTCCGGGACAGCCCAAGGGACTGTTTTTT; CDR3 protein: CASSPPGQPKGLFF
CDR3 length: 15; clone size: -; D gene: TRBD1; V gene: TRBV4-3; J gene: TRBJ1-5; CDR3 DNA: TGCGCCAGCAGCCAAGACAGGGGGGGCAGTCAGCCCCAGCATTTT; CDR3 protein: CASSQDRGGSQPQHF
CDR3 length: 12; clone size: -; D gene: TRBD1; V gene: TRBV9; J gene: TRBJ1-2; CDR3 DNA: TGTGCCAGCGGAGACAGGGTCGATGGCTACACCTTC; CDR3 protein: CASGDRVDGYTF
CDR3 length: 14; clone size: once; D gene: TRBD2; V gene: TRBV19; J gene: TRBJ2-7; CDR3 DNA: TGTGCCTCCGCTAGCGGTGGGAGCTTGGTAGAGCAGTACTTC; CDR3 protein: CASASGGSLVEQYF
CDR3 length: 15; clone size: once; D gene: TRBD1; V gene: TRBV28; J gene: TRBJ2-7; CDR3 DNA: TGTGCCAGCAGTGCGGCCGGGACAGGGTGGATCGAGCAGTACTTC; CDR3 protein: CASSAAGTGWIEQYF
CDR3 length: 14; clone size: -; D gene: -; V gene: TRBV6-5; J gene: TRBJ1-2; CDR3 DNA: TGTGCCAGCAGTTACGAGGTTTCTAACTATGGCTACACCTTC; CDR3 protein: CASSYEVSNYGYTF
CDR3 length: 15; clone size: -; D gene: -; V gene: TRBV11-3; J gene: TRBJ2-3; CDR3 DNA: TGTGCCAGCAGCCCCCACTCGGGCCGTCTAGATACGCAGTATTTT; CDR3 protein: CASSPHSGRLDTQYF
CDR3 length: 13; clone size: -; D gene: -; V gene: TRBV7-3; J gene: TRBJ2-7; CDR3 DNA: TGTGCCAGCAGCTTAACGGGGGCCTACGAGCAGTACTTC; CDR3 protein: CASSLTGAYEQYF
CDR3 length: 17; clone size: -; D gene: TRBD1; V gene: TRBV5-6; J gene: TRBJ2-2; CDR3 DNA: TGTGCCAGCAGCTTGAGGGGGCTGGAGGTGAGAACCGGGGAGCTGTTTTTT; CDR3 protein: CASSLRGLEVRTGELFF
CDR3 length: 14; clone size: -; D gene: -; V gene: TRBV29-1; J gene: TRBJ1-1; CDR3 DNA: TGCAGCGTTAGCCCCGGGGCTATGAACACTGAAGCTTTCTTT; CDR3 protein: CSVSPGAMNTEAFF
CDR3 length: 15; clone size: -; D gene: TRBD1; V gene: TRBV6-5; J gene: TRBJ2-1; CDR3 DNA: TGTGCCAGCAGTTACTCCGCGACAGGGGGTAATGAGCAGTTCTTC; CDR3 protein: CASSYSATGGNEQFF
CDR3 length: 15; clone size: -; D gene: TRBD1; V gene: TRBV6-5; J gene: TRBJ1-2; CDR3 DNA: TGTGCCAGCAGTTACCAGACAGGGCCTGGCTATGGCTACACCTTC; CDR3 protein: CASSYQTGPGYGYTF
CDR3 length: 14; clone size: -; D gene: -; V gene: TRBV27; J gene: TRBJ1-3; CDR3 DNA: TGTGCCAGCAGTTTCACAGGGTCTGGAAACACCATATATTTT; CDR3 protein: CASSFTGSGNTIYF
CDR3 length: 12; clone size: -; D gene: -; V gene: TRBV19; J gene: TRBJ1-4; CDR3 DNA: TGTGCCAGTAGTATAGTCCCCGGGGAACTGTTTTTT; CDR3 protein: CASSIVPGELFF
CDR3 length: 12; clone size: -; D gene: -; V gene: TRBV11-3; J gene: TRBJ2-2; CDR3 DNA: TGTGCCAGCAGCTCCCCTACCGGGGAGCTGTTTTTT; CDR3 protein: CASSSPTGELFF
CDR3 length: 16; clone size: -; D gene: TRBD1; V gene: TRBV27; J gene: TRBJ2-7; CDR3 DNA: TGTGCCAGCAGTAACTCCGGGACAGGGACTTCCTACGAGCAGTACTTC; CDR3 protein: CASSNSGTGTSYEQYF
CDR3 length: 11; clone size: -; D gene: -; V gene: TRBV5-6; J gene: TRBJ2-1; CDR3 DNA: TGTGCCAGCAGCTCCCTGAATGAGCAGTTCTTC; CDR3 protein: CASSSLNEQFF
CDR3 length: 15; clone size: -; D gene: -; V gene: TRBV7-3; J gene: TRBJ2-3; CDR3 DNA: TGTGCCAGCAGCCTCGGGGCGGGGCCCACAGATACGCAGTATTTT; CDR3 protein: CASSLGAGPTDTQYF
CDR3 length: 14; clone size: -; D gene: -; V gene: TRBV28; J gene: TRBJ2-3; CDR3 DNA: TGTGCCAGCGGCTTCAGGGAGAGCACAGATACGCAGTATTTT; CDR3 protein: CASGFRESTDTQYF
CDR3 length: 18; clone size: -; D gene: TRBD1; V gene: TRBV4-1; J gene: TRBJ2-7; CDR3 DNA: TGCGCCAGCAGCCAAGATCCCATGGGGACAGGGAGAACGTACGAGCAGTACTTC; CDR3 protein: CASSQDPMGTGRTYEQYF
CDR3 length: 15; clone size: once; D gene: -; V gene: TRBV18; J gene: TRBJ2-3; CDR3 DNA: TGTGCCAGCTCACCAGGGGCAGCCTTCACAGATACGCAGTATTTT; CDR3 protein: CASSPGAAFTDTQYF
CDR3 length: 16; clone size: -; D gene: TRBD2; V gene: TRBV4-1; J gene: TRBJ2-3; CDR3 DNA: TGCGCCAGCAGCCAAGAGGCTAGCGGGGGGACAGATACGCAGTATTTT; CDR3 protein: CASSQEASGGTDTQYF
CDR3 length: 13; clone size: -; D gene: TRBD1; V gene: TRBV11-1; J gene: TRBJ2-1; CDR3 DNA: TGTGCCAGCAGCCTCGGACAGGGAAATGAGCAGTTCTTC; CDR3 protein: CASSLGQGNEQFF
CDR3 length: 14; clone size: -; D gene: -; V gene: TRBV27; J gene: TRBJ2-1; CDR3 DNA: TGTGCCAGCAGTCCTCAGGGGTCCTACAATGAGCAGTTCTTC; CDR3 protein: CASSPQGSYNEQFF
CDR3 length: 11; clone size: -; D gene: -; V gene: TRBV7-9; J gene: TRBJ1-1; CDR3 DNA: TGTGCCAGCAGCTGGGACACTGAAGCTTTCTTT; CDR3 protein: CASSWDTEAFF
CDR3 length: 15; clone size: -; D gene: TRBD1; V gene: TRBV27; J gene: TRBJ1-1; CDR3 DNA: TGTGCCAGCAGTACCCGGGACAGTCCCAACACTGAAGCTTTCTTT; CDR3 protein: CASSTRDSPNTEAFF
CDR3 length: 13; clone size: -; D gene: -; V gene: TRBV2; J gene: TRBJ2-2; CDR3 DNA: TGTGCCCGAACTGGGACGAACACCGGGGAGCTGTTTTTT; CDR3 protein: CARTGTNTGELFF
CDR3 length: 12; clone size: -; D gene: -; V gene: TRBV28; J gene: TRBJ1-1; CDR3 DNA: TGTGCCAGCAGTTTAGGGTTGACTGAAGCTTTCTTT; CDR3 protein: CASSLGLTEAFF
CDR3 length: 14; clone size: -; D gene: TRBD1; V gene: TRBV2; J gene: TRBJ2-7; CDR3 DNA: TGTGCCAGCAGTCCGGGACAGCCCGTCTACGAGCAGTACTTC; CDR3 protein: CASSPGQPVYEQYF
CDR3 length: 16; clone size: -; D gene: TRBD2; V gene: TRBV7-2; J gene: TRBJ2-5; CDR3 DNA: TGTGCCAGCAGCTTAGGTCTAGCGGGGGGCGGAGAGACCCAGTACTTC; CDR3 protein: CASSLGLAGGGETQYF
CDR3 length: 13; clone size: -; D gene: -; V gene: TRBV4-1; J gene: TRBJ2-5; CDR3 DNA: TGCGCCAGCAGCGGTCCGGGGGAAGAGACCCAGTACTTC; CDR3 protein: CASSGPGEETQYF
CDR3 length: 14; clone size: medium-sized; D gene: TRBD1; V gene: TRBV6-5; J gene: TRBJ1-4; CDR3 DNA: TGTGCCAGCAGGGGACAGGGGATTAATGAAAAACTGTTTTTT; CDR3 protein: CASRGQGINEKLFF
CDR3 length: 13; clone size: once; D gene: -; V gene: TRBV27; J gene: TRBJ1-1; CDR3 DNA: TGTGCCAGCAGCCCTGTGAACCGAGGCGAAGCTTTCTTT; CDR3 protein: CASSPVNRGEAFF
CDR3 length: 15; clone size: -; D gene: -; V gene: TRBV7-9; J gene: TRBJ2-3; CDR3 DNA: TGTGCCAGCAGCTGGGGGCTTACTAGCACAGATACGCAGTATTTT; CDR3 protein: CASSWGLTSTDTQYF
CDR3 length: 13; clone size: -; D gene: -; V gene: TRBV9; J gene: TRBJ1-1; CDR3 DNA: TGTGCCAGCAGCGTAGAAGAGAACACTGAAGCTTTCTTT; CDR3 protein: CASSVEENTEAFF
CDR3 length: 18; clone size: -; D gene: TRBD1; V gene: TRBV27; J gene: TRBJ1-1; CDR3 DNA: TGTGCCAGCTTCCATCGGACCGGGTGGGGGACAGCCGACCTTAAAGCTTTCTTT; CDR3 protein: CASFHRTGWGTADLKAFF
CDR3 length: 19; clone size: medium-sized; D gene: TRBD2; V gene: TRBV4-2; J gene: TRBJ2-6; CDR3 DNA: TGTGCCAGCAGCCAAGACTGGGCGGGAGGAAGCTCTGGGGCCAACGTCCTGACTTTC; CDR3 protein: CASSQDWAGGSSGANVLTF
CDR3 length: 11; clone size: -; D gene: -; V gene: TRBV7-9; J gene: TRBJ2-7; CDR3 DNA: TGTGCCAGCAGCTCGACCTACGAGCAGTACTTC; CDR3 protein: CASSSTYEQYF
CDR3 length: 15; clone size: -; D gene: TRBD1; V gene: TRBV5-8; J gene: TRBJ1-6; CDR3 DNA: TGTGCCAGCAGTTACGGGACAGGAATGTTTTCACCCCTCCACTTT; CDR3 protein: CASSYGTGMFSPLHF
CDR3 length: 15; clone size: -; D gene: -; V gene: TRBV4-3; J gene: TRBJ1-1; CDR3 DNA: TGCGCCAGCAGCCAAGATGGCGCAGGAGACACTGAAGCTTTCTTT; CDR3 protein: CASSQDGAGDTEAFF
CDR3 length: 14; clone size: -; D gene: -; V gene: TRBV4-3; J gene: TRBJ1-2; CDR3 DNA: TGCGCCAGCAGCCAAGAATGGACAGACCTCGGCTACACCTTC; CDR3 protein: CASSQEWTDLGYTF
CDR3 length: 15; clone size: -; D gene: -; V gene: TRBV7-9; J gene: TRBJ2-1; CDR3 DNA: TGTGCCAGCAGCTTAATCGGTGTCCCCTACAATGAGCAGTTCTTC; CDR3 protein: CASSLIGVPYNEQFF